The rows below give T cell receptor beta chains drawn from one sample of a study of blood T cell repertoires in COVID-19. Sequencing was performed with immunoSEQ multiplex PCR; in TCRdb, only in-frame clones are kept and a portion is missing. Of about 50,000 clones in the sample, approximately 89% were seen once. The sample was peripheral blood. These receptors all stem from a human donor with active COVID-19. The donor label of this sample is uncertain. Each CDR3 is given with its conserved first and last residue. Each record gives: CDR3 length, J gene, V gene, clone size, D gene, CDR3 DNA, CDR3 protein. D genes are given only for firm matches. A clone size is listed for some rows: how often the clone was seen (once, few, many), or a class if it is expanded.

20,TRBJ2-3,TRBV4-2,NA,TRBD2,TGTGCCAGCAGCCAAGGGAGCCCGGGACTAGCGGGGGCAAGCACAGATACGCAGTATTTT,CASSQGSPGLAGASTDTQYF
15,TRBJ2-3,TRBV12-5,NA,TRBD1,TGTGCTAGTGCCACCGGACAGGGGGCGACAGATACGCAGTATTTT,CASATGQGATDTQYF
17,TRBJ1-6,TRBV12-5,NA,TRBD1,TGTGCTAGTGGTTTGGGGAGACAGGGTGGGAATAATTCACCCCTCCACTTT,CASGLGRQGGNNSPLHF
15,TRBJ2-1,TRBV5-1,NA,NA,TGCGCCAGCAGCTTGGCAGCAGGCTCCTACAATGAGCAGTTCTTC,CASSLAAGSYNEQFF
15,TRBJ2-5,TRBV9,NA,NA,TGTGCCAGCAGCGTAGGGAAGGAGCTCCAAGAGACCCAGTACTTC,CASSVGKELQETQYF
16,TRBJ1-2,TRBV19,NA,TRBD1,TGTGCCAGTAGGCCCGTTGGGACAGGGGACCTCTATGGCTACACCTTC,CASRPVGTGDLYGYTF
13,TRBJ1-6,TRBV18,once,NA,TGTGCCAGCTCGACCGAATCGGGTTCACCCCTCCACTTT,CASSTESGSPLHF
14,TRBJ2-3,TRBV9,NA,NA,TGTGCCAGCAGCGTATTCTCCGGCACAGATACGCAGTATTTT,CASSVFSGTDTQYF
15,TRBJ2-7,TRBV28,NA,TRBD2,TGTGCCAGCAGGGGGGGGGACTCCGAATGGGGCGAGCAGTACTTC,CASRGGDSEWGEQYF
14,TRBJ2-3,TRBV2,NA,TRBD1,TGTGCCACCGACAGGGAAGCCTTCTCAGATACGCAGTATTTT,CATDREAFSDTQYF
17,TRBJ2-2,TRBV28,NA,TRBD2,TGTGCCAGCACCAAACTAGCGGGAGGCCGAAACACCGGGGAGCTGTTTTTT,CASTKLAGGRNTGELFF
16,TRBJ1-3,TRBV21-1,NA,NA,TGTGCCAGCAGCATTAGCTGGACACGCTCTGGAAACACCATATATTTT,CASSISWTRSGNTIYF
12,TRBJ1-2,TRBV15,NA,NA,TGTGCCACCAGCCGGAGAAACTATGGCTACACCTTC,CATSRRNYGYTF
14,TRBJ2-7,TRBV28,NA,NA,TGTGCCAGCAGCCGTGGACAGTACTCCTACGAGCAGTACTTC,CASSRGQYSYEQYF
12,TRBJ1-1,TRBV27,NA,NA,TGTGCCAGCAGCCAATGGGGGGTAAAGGCTTTCTTT,CASSQWGVKAFF
13,TRBJ2-5,TRBV14,NA,NA,TGTGCCAGCAGCCGGGACTCCAAGGAGACCCAGTACTTC,CASSRDSKETQYF
16,TRBJ2-5,TRBV5-4,NA,NA,TGTGCCAGCAGCCCGGCTATTGACAGGAGTCAAGAGACCCAGTACTTC,CASSPAIDRSQETQYF
15,TRBJ2-7,TRBV18,NA,NA,TGTGCCAGCTCACCCCGGAGGGACTTCCGTAGCGAGCAGTACTTC,CASSPRRDFRSEQYF
17,TRBJ2-1,TRBV6-1,NA,TRBD2,TGTGCCAGCAGTGAAAGGTTCTGGACTAGCGGCTACAATGAGCAGTTCTTC,CASSERFWTSGYNEQFF
18,TRBJ2-7,TRBV2,NA,TRBD1,TGTGCCAGCGCGCTAACTAATCCGGGACAGGGGGTCACCTACGAGCAGTACTTC,CASALTNPGQGVTYEQYF
15,TRBJ1-1,TRBV10-3,NA,NA,TGTGCCATCAGTGAATTGGGGGGAGAGGGCACTGAAGCTTTCTTT,CAISELGGEGTEAFF
15,TRBJ2-7,TRBV4-2,NA,NA,TGTGCCAGCAGCCAAGCCTTAGGACAGCCCTACGAGCAGTACTTC,CASSQALGQPYEQYF
17,TRBJ2-7,TRBV7-2,NA,TRBD2,TGTGCCAGCAGCCTCCCGCTAGCGGGAGGGGTTTCCTACGAGCAGTACTTC,CASSLPLAGGVSYEQYF
18,TRBJ1-2,TRBV5-1,NA,TRBD1,TGCGCCAGCAGCTTGGAGGGGACAGGGGCGAAAGCTAACTATGGCTACACCTTC,CASSLEGTGAKANYGYTF
12,TRBJ2-1,TRBV18,NA,TRBD2,TGTGCCAGCTCACCGGGGGGGAATGAGCAGTTCTTC,CASSPGGNEQFF
12,TRBJ1-4,TRBV5-4,medium-sized,NA,TGTGCCAGCAGGGGTCAGGATGAAAAACTGTTTTTT,CASRGQDEKLFF
17,TRBJ2-1,TRBV10-1,NA,TRBD2,TGCGCCAGCAGAAACCCAAACGGGAGGGCCTCCTACAATGAGCAGTTCTTC,CASRNPNGRASYNEQFF
16,TRBJ2-7,TRBV7-8,NA,TRBD2,TGTGCCAGCAGCTTATGGTCTAGCGGGAGTGATTACGAGCAGTACTTC,CASSLWSSGSDYEQYF
15,TRBJ2-2,TRBV9,NA,TRBD1,TGTGCCAGCAATATCGGGACAGGGCCGTCCGGGGAGCTGTTTTTT,CASNIGTGPSGELFF
15,TRBJ2-1,TRBV11-3,NA,NA,TGTGCCAGCAGCTTAGATATGGGGCCATACAATGAGCAGTTCTTC,CASSLDMGPYNEQFF
15,TRBJ2-7,TRBV5-1,NA,NA,TGCGCCAGCAGCCCTAACCCTCAGGGTTCCTACGAGCAGTACTTC,CASSPNPQGSYEQYF
14,TRBJ1-2,TRBV27,NA,NA,TGTGCCAGCACTCGACTCGGGTCGTCTAGGGGCTACACCTTC,CASTRLGSSRGYTF
16,TRBJ2-2,TRBV18,NA,NA,TGTGCCAGCTCACCACAGCCCACCGGGAGCACCGGGGAGCTGTTTTTT,CASSPQPTGSTGELFF
18,TRBJ2-1,TRBV28,once,NA,TGTGCCAGCAGTTTCTTAGCGTTGGGGTATAGCTCCTACAATGAGCAGTTCTTC,CASSFLALGYSSYNEQFF
17,TRBJ2-7,TRBV4-2,NA,NA,TGTGCCAGCAGCCAACGTCATGGGGGGGCCCTCTCGTACGAGCAGTACTTC,CASSQRHGGALSYEQYF
14,TRBJ1-1,TRBV6-6,NA,NA,TGTGCCAGCAGTTACGGAGGCAGCCTTTCTGAAGCTTTCTTT,CASSYGGSLSEAFF
15,TRBJ2-1,TRBV5-1,NA,TRBD2,TGCGCCAGCAGCTTGTCGGGGACTAGCTGGGATGAGCAGTTCTTC,CASSLSGTSWDEQFF
14,TRBJ1-2,TRBV5-4,once,NA,TGTGCCAGCACCGAGGCGGGGGTCAACTATGGCTACACCTTC,CASTEAGVNYGYTF
17,TRBJ2-7,TRBV18,NA,NA,TGTGCCAGCTCACCACAAGTCACAGGGTGGGGAGTTTACGAGCAGTACTTC,CASSPQVTGWGVYEQYF